What follows are 26 T cell receptor beta chains derived from one specimen sequenced in a study of blood T cells in healthy people across ages. It was with a sample-barcoded 5' primer and a J-beta primer mix that a second PCR of roughly 7 to 12 cycles was run. TCRdb re-analysed the 5' RACE reads in MiXCR, keeping a single row per CDR3 protein. Of about 570,000 distinct CDR3 sequences listed, approximately 25% were seen once; the top ten hold approximately 17%. What was sequenced was blood. The receptors were sampled from a woman aged 65 to 85 in good health.

This chain connects TRBV10-3 to TRBJ1-5; tentatively, D is TRBD1 (6 bases). Looked up from germline, CDR1 is ENHRY and CDR2 is SYGVKD. CDR3 length equals 13 residues. V shed 6 bases and J shed 6 bases, with 12 bases lying between them. The CDR3 DNA reads as TGTGCCATCAGCGGACAGTCTCGTCAGCCCCAGCATTTT. Its protein product is CAISGQSRQPQHF.

This clonotype was picked up a small number of times. The chain links TRBV20-1 to TRBJ1-1; D remains unclear. V lost 5 bases and J 3 bases, leaving 19 bases between the germline ends. The CDR3 has 15 amino acids. Germline values: CDR1 DFQATT, CDR2 SNEGSKA (reference sequence). The CDR3 nucleotides read TGCAGTGCTCCAAGGACCTTCCCCCCGGACACTGAAGCTTTCTTT. Its protein is CSAPRTFPPDTEAFF.

Concerning this clonotype itself: The junction departs from the called germline gene at one end, perhaps through a read error. The rearrangement links TRBV7-2 to TRBJ2-5, with a weak D call TRBD2 (5 bases). This CDR3 is 13 amino acids long. CDR1 is SGHTA, CDR2 FQGNSA, per germline. CDR3 bases: TGTGCCAGCAGCTTCGATCTAGCCGAGACCCTGTACTTC. It is translated as CASSFDLAETLYF.

This clonotype was detected many times. The chain joins TRBV28 to TRBJ2-5, with a possible D match to TRBD1 (7 bases). The CDR3 is made up of 14 amino acids. The V end lost 6 bases, the J end lost 4 bases, and 15 bases lay between the germline ends. Germline CDR1 reads MDHEN; CDR2 reads SYDVKM. The CDR3 bases are TGTGCCAGCAGCCCAGGGGGGACCATAGAGACCCAGTACTTC. This translates into CASSPGGTIETQYF.

The chain joins TRBV20-1 to TRBJ1-6; tentative D call: TRBD1 (6 bases). Germline lookup yields CDR1 DFQATT and CDR2 SNEGSKA (reference sequence). The CDR3 is 16 amino acids. Trimming shortened V by 0 bases and J by 2 bases, and 11 bases separated the two germline ends. CDR3 in amino acids: CSAREQGRPYNSPLHF. In nucleotides, the CDR3 is TGCAGTGCTAGAGAACAGGGTAGGCCCTATAATTCACCCCTCCACTTT.

V and J are TRBV10-3 and TRBJ2-6, with 7 bases matching TRBD1. Germline CDR1 reads ENHRY; CDR2 reads SYGVKD. The ends lost 7 bases at V and 0 bases at J; junction bases unmatched: 6. The CDR3 covers 16 residues. The CDR3 is CAITGTAASGANVLTF. The CDR3 DNA reads as TGTGCCATCACTGGGACAGCTGCCTCTGGGGCCAACGTCCTGACTTTC.

Comment on this clonotype: A read error may account for a junction end that differs from germline. The chain carries TRBV6-1 and TRBJ1-1; TRBD1 might be the D (6 bases). CDR3 length equals 16 residues. Germline V gives CDR1 MNHNS, CDR2 SASEGT. Here the CDR3 DNA reads TGTACCAGCACCCCCCCGCCAGGGGATGGGAACGCTGAAGCTTTCTTT. As protein: CTSTPPPGDGNAEAFF.

There are a few counts of this clonotype. This chain links TRBV7-2 with TRBJ1-5, with a possible D match to TRBD1 (6 bases). The CDR3 has 13 residues. Germline assignment: CDR1 SGHTA and CDR2 FQGNSA. V dropped 5 bases and J dropped 9 bases, with 14 bases sitting between them. The CDR3 sequence: CASSQVEGGPQHF. The CDR3 DNA is TGTGCCAGCAGCCAAGTCGAAGGGGGGCCCCAGCATTTT.

J is TRBJ2-5 and V is TRBV4-3; possible D gene TRBD1, 5 bases. The end of the DNA aligns better with TRBJ2-7, so the J call may be wrong. The germline gives CDR1 LGHNA, CDR2 YSLEER. The CDR3 covers 13 residues. CDR3 amino acids: CASSQDVRGEQYF. DNA for the CDR3: TGCGCCAGCAGCCAGGACGTAAGGGGCGAGCAGTACTTC.

This clonotype turned up a few times. The chain couples TRBV4-3 to TRBJ2-5, with 9 bases that match TRBD2. With the DNA end fitting TRBJ2-7 better, the J assignment may be wrong. The CDR3 is 16 residues long. The germline V gene encodes CDR1 LGHNA and CDR2 YSLEER. The chain's CDR3 is CASSQSIAGEKYEQYF. CDR3 DNA: TGCGCCAGCAGCCAATCCATAGCGGGGGAGAAATACGAGCAGTACTTC.

V gene TRBV29-1 combines with J gene TRBJ2-5; no clear D. The germline CDR1 and CDR2 sequences are SQVTM and ANQGSEA. The CDR3 covers 12 residues. The V and J ends lost 6 bases and 3 bases respectively, with 11 bases between them. The chain's CDR3 is CSVGSLEETQYF. CDR3 in DNA: TGCAGCGTAGGTAGTTTAGAAGAGACCCAGTACTTC. The entire variable domain, with the rest obtained from reference TRBV29-1 and TRBJ2-5, is as follows: SAVISQKPSRDICQRGTSLTIQCQVDSQVTMMFWYRQQPGQSLTLIATANQGSEATYESGFVIDKFPISRPNLTFSTLTVSNMSPEDSSIYLCSVGSLEETQYFGPGTRLLVL.

The rearrangement links TRBV18 to TRBJ2-5; 8 bases are shared with TRBD1. This CDR3 contains 17 residues. V dropped 3 bases and J dropped 5; count of bases not matched to a gene: 14. From germline, CDR1 is KGHSH and CDR2 LQKENI. The CDR3 sequence: CASSPGGQDKNWETQYF. CDR3 in DNA: TGTGCCAGCTCACCCGGGGGACAGGATAAGAACTGGGAGACCCAGTACTTC.

This clonotype was recorded a few times. The junction differs from germline at one of its ends, possibly a read error. The genes are TRBV4-2 and TRBJ1-6, with D tentatively TRBD1 (6 bases). CDR1 and CDR2 (germline): LGHNA, YNFKEQ. This CDR3 is built from 16 residues. The CDR3 DNA reads as TGTGCCGGCAGCCAAGAGCTTAGCGGGGGCAGTTCACCCCTCCACTTT. This codes for CAGSQELSGGSSPLHF.

The rearrangement uses TRBV12-3 or TRBV12-4 and TRBJ1-2; no definite D call. The CDR3 is made up of 14 amino acids. V lost 1 base and J lost 5, with 11 bases in between. The CDR3 DNA reads TGTGCCAGCAGTTTAGTGGGCCAGCCGTATGGCTACACCTTC. Translating gives CASSLVGQPYGYTF.

This clonotype was observed a handful of times. This chain connects TRBV4-3 to TRBJ1-2, with no clear D. The V end lost 4 bases, the J end lost 4 bases, and 10 bases lay between the germline ends. The CDR3 consists of 13 residues. Germline assignment: CDR1 LGHNA and CDR2 YSLEER. The CDR3 sequence is CASSPRGFYGYTF. CDR3 DNA: TGCGCCAGCAGCCCACGAGGTTTCTATGGCTACACCTTC.

This clonotype was detected a few times. The genes are TRBV9 and TRBJ2-2, with 7 bases fitting TRBD2. The CDR3 spans 15 residues. Per germline, CDR1 SGDLS and CDR2 YYNGEE. V shed 1 base and J 7 bases; nucleotides not matched to a gene: 7. The CDR3 region is CASSVPPSGYGELFF. DNA of the CDR3: TGTGCCAGCAGCGTACCACCTAGCGGTTACGGGGAGCTGTTTTTT.

This chain links TRBV6-2 or TRBV6-3 with TRBJ2-2; D is possibly TRBD2 (6 bases). Germline V gene data show CDR1 as MNHEY and CDR2 as SVGEGT. The length of the CDR3 is 16 residues. Trimming removed 5 bases at V and 2 bases at J, with 15 bases between. The CDR3 bases are TGTGCCAGCAGTCCTACGTACGGGGGAAACACCGGGGAGCTGTTTTTT. Translated: CASSPTYGGNTGELFF.

This clonotype was counted between two and nine times. The chain joins TRBV20-1 to TRBJ1-4; TRBD1 agrees at 11 bases. The V and J ends lost 3 bases and 7 bases, in that order; junction bases with no gene match: 7. The germline V gene has CDR1 DFQATT and CDR2 SNEGSKA (reference sequence). The CDR3 consists of 15 residues. As DNA, the CDR3 is TGCAGTGCTAGCGCCACCGGGACAGGGGGTGAAAAACTGTTTTTT. It is translated as CSASATGTGGEKLFF.

This clonotype was seen only a few times. The chain carries TRBV20-1 and TRBJ2-7, with 7 bases fitting TRBD1. Germline CDR1 reads DFQATT; CDR2 reads SNEGSKA (reference sequence). Germline trimming cut 0 bases from V and 4 bases from J; bases unmatched to any gene: 6. The CDR3 is 14 amino acids. The CDR3 spells CSARDRRGKYEQYF. CDR3 nucleotides: TGCAGTGCTAGAGATCGCAGGGGGAAGTACGAGCAGTACTTC.

V and J are TRBV12-3 or TRBV12-4 and TRBJ2-1; D possibly corresponds to TRBD1 (6 bases). This CDR3 spans 12 amino acids. Trimming shortened V by 10 bases and J by 6 bases, and 13 bases separated the two germline ends. The CDR3 is CATMDRRNEQFF. Written as DNA, the CDR3 is TGTGCCACCATGGACAGACGCAATGAGCAGTTCTTC.

This clonotype appeared a few times. The chain joins TRBV5-1 to TRBJ1-1; D might be TRBD1 (5 bases). The CDR3 is made up of 15 amino acids. The germline gives CDR1 SGHRS, CDR2 YFSETQ. The V end lost 0 bases, the J end lost 2 bases, and 11 bases lay between the germline ends. The CDR3 loop is CASSLDGGYNTEAFF. The CDR3 nucleotides read TGCGCCAGCAGCTTGGACGGGGGATATAACACTGAAGCTTTCTTT.

This chain links TRBV7-2 with TRBJ2-2; 7 nucleotides line up with TRBD2. V dropped 5 bases and J dropped 5; count of bases not matched to a gene: 11. Germline CDR1 SGHTA, CDR2 FQGNSA. This CDR3 has 16 residues. The CDR3 reads CASSRIGLGRTGELFF. Here the CDR3 DNA reads TGTGCCAGCAGCCGAATAGGACTAGGGAGAACCGGGGAGCTGTTTTTT.

The rearrangement joins TRBV7-2 to TRBJ1-2; 9 positions agree with TRBD1. V lost 2 bases to trimming and J lost 4 bases; unmatched junction nucleotides: 5. Looked up from germline, CDR1 is SGHTA and CDR2 is FQGNSA. The CDR3 has 15 residues. The CDR3 loop is CASSLRQGGGYGYTF. CDR3 coding DNA: TGTGCCAGCAGCTTACGACAGGGGGGGGGCTATGGCTACACCTTC.

This chain joins TRBV27 and TRBJ1-1; 9 nucleotides align to TRBD1. The CDR3 covers 13 residues. J gave up 4 bases and V 7 bases, and 4 bases lay outside the gene matches. The germline V gene encodes CDR1 MNHEY and CDR2 SMNVEV (reference sequence). CDR3 residues: CASTGTGSTEAFF. The DNA of the CDR3 is TGTGCCAGCACCGGGACAGGGTCCACTGAAGCTTTCTTT.

The chain employs TRBV7-2 and TRBJ1-5, with TRBD1 as a possible D gene (6 bases). Germline V gene lookup returns CDR1 SGHTA and CDR2 FQGNSA. Trimming cost V 1 base and J 7 bases, with 11 bases left between them. The CDR3 covers 14 residues. CDR3 bases: TGTGCCAGCAGCTTAGGCAGGGGAGCCCAGCCCCAGCATTTT. It translates to CASSLGRGAQPQHF.

A few counts support this clonotype. V and J are TRBV30 and TRBJ1-2, with D unresolved. V lost 4 bases and J 0 bases, leaving 15 bases between the germline ends. The germline V gene encodes CDR1 GTSNPN and CDR2 SVGIG (reference sequence). This CDR3 has 15 amino acids. The CDR3 protein is CAWTRTPGANYGYTF. The CDR3, as DNA: TGTGCCTGGACCCGTACCCCTGGAGCTAACTATGGCTACACCTTC.